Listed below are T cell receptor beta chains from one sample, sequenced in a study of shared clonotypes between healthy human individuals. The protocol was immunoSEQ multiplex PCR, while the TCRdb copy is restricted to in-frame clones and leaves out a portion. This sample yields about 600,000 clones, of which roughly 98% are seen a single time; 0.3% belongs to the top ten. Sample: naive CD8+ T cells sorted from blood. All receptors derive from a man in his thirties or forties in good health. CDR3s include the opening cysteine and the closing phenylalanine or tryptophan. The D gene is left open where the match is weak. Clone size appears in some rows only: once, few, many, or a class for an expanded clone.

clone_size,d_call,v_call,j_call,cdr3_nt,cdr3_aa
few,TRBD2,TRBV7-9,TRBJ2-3,TGTGCCAGCAGCCAGGGACTAGCGGGATGGGAGAGCACAGATACGCAGTATTTT,CASSQGLAGWESTDTQYF
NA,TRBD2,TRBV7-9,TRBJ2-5,TGTGCCAGCAGACTAGCGGGGTGGCTTCGAGAGACCCAGTACTTC,CASRLAGWLRETQYF
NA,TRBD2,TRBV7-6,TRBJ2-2,TGTGCCAGCAGCTTATGGGAGGGTGTCGACAGTTCCGGGGAGCTGTTTTTT,CASSLWEGVDSSGELFF
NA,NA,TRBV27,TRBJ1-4,TGTGCCAGCAGTCGGGTTCACGAGGGGGATGGGGCTAATGAAAAACTGTTTTTT,CASSRVHEGDGANEKLFF
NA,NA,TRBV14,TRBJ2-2,TGTGCCAGCAGCCCTGCTAGGTCGGGCACCGGGGAGCTGTTTTTT,CASSPARSGTGELFF
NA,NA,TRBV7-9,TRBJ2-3,TGTGCCAGCAGCTCCGGTTCCGGCACAGATACGCAGTATTTT,CASSSGSGTDTQYF
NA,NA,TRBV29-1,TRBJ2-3,TGCAGCGTTTTTCGACAGCACACAGATACGCAGTATTTT,CSVFRQHTDTQYF
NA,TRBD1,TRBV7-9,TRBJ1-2,TGTGCCAGCAGGCCGCCGGGACAGCTCTCTAGTCATGGCTACACCTTC,CASRPPGQLSSHGYTF
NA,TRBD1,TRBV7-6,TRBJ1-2,TGTGCCAGCAGCTTAGACCCAGGGGGGAATGGCTACACCTTC,CASSLDPGGNGYTF
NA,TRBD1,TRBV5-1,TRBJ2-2,TGCGCCAGCAGCTTGGTACAGGGGGCCACCGGGGAGCTGTTTTTT,CASSLVQGATGELFF
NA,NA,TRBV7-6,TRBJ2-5,TGTGCCAGCAGCTTAACTCGGACGTCTGAAGAGACCCAGTACTTC,CASSLTRTSEETQYF
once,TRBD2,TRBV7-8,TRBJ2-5,TGTGCCAGCAGCTCAGAAGCGGGAGGGTACTCGTCCCAGTACTTC,CASSSEAGGYSSQYF
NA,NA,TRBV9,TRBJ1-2,TGTGCCAGCAGCGCCCTTGGGTATGGCTACACCTTC,CASSALGYGYTF
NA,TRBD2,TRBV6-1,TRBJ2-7,TGTGCCACCCAGCCGGGGGGGACCTACGAGCAGTACTTC,CATQPGGTYEQYF
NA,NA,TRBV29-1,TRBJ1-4,TGCAGCGTTGAAGAAAAGGCAGAAAAACTGTTTTTT,CSVEEKAEKLFF
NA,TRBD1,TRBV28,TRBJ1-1,TGTGCCAGCAGCCACCAGGGGGACACAGACACTGAAGCTTTCTTT,CASSHQGDTDTEAFF
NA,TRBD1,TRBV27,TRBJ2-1,TGTGCCAGCAGTTTAGGGCCGGGACAGGACAACCCCGGCTCCTACAATGAGCAGTTCTTC,CASSLGPGQDNPGSYNEQFF
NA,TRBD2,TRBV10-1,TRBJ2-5,TGCGCCAGCAAAAAGGGAGGGCCAGGTGAGACCCAGTACTTC,CASKKGGPGETQYF
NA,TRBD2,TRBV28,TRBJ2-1,TGTGCCAGCAGCTCCCGGGGGGGGTGGAATGAGCAGTTCTTC,CASSSRGGWNEQFF
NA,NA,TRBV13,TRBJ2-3,TGTGCCAGCAGCTACCAAGCAGATACGCAGTATTTT,CASSYQADTQYF
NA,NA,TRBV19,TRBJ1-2,TGTGCCAGTAGTATAGAAGTGGAGGTAACGCAGTATGGCTACACCTTC,CASSIEVEVTQYGYTF
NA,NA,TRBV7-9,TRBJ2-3,TGTGCCAGCAGCTTCCGGGACCAGGTCACAGATACGCAGTATTTT,CASSFRDQVTDTQYF
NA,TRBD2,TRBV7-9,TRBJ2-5,TGTGCCAGCAGCTTAGTGCTAGCGGGGAAAGAGACCCAGTACTTC,CASSLVLAGKETQYF
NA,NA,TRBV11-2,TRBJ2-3,TGTGCCAGCAGCTTAATGGCGGGTCGTACAGATACGCAGTATTTT,CASSLMAGRTDTQYF
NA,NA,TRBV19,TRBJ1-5,TGTGCCAGTAGTATAGTGGGGATGAGCAATCAGCCCCAGCATTTT,CASSIVGMSNQPQHF
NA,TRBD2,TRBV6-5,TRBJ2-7,TGTGCCAGCAGTTACGGCCTAGCGGGGAGCGAGCAGTACTTC,CASSYGLAGSEQYF